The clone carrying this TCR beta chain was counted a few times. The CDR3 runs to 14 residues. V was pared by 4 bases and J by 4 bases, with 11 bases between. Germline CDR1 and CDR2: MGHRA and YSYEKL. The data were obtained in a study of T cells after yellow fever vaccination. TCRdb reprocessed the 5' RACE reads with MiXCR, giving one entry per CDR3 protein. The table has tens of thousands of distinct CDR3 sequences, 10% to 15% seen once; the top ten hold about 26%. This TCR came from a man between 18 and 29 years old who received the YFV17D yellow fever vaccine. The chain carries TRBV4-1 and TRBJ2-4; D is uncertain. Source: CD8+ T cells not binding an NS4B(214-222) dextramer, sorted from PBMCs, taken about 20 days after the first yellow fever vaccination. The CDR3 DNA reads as TGCGCCAGCAGCCCCCAAGGCGGTAAAAACATTCAGTACTTC. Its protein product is CASSPQGGKNIQYF.